This T cell receptor (beta chain) appears in the sequencing data of a study of cytomegalovirus exposure and HLA in healthy donors. Study information: Among the approximately 420 donors who were genotyped, roughly 86% fell in the genetic ancestry cluster that is associated with self-reported Caucasian donors.

Primers for the PCR totalled 60 Vbeta and 13 Jbeta. Here immunoSEQ multiplex PCR was the method, and the copy in TCRdb shows in-frame clones only, minus some. The repertoire holds around 200,000 clones, with 70% to 85% as singletons. A word on this clone: Its antigen remains unidentified.

CDR3 length equals 12 residues. Germline trimming cut 5 bases from V and 8 bases from J; bases unmatched to any gene: 5. CDR1 and CDR2 from the germline V gene are SGHAT and FQNNGV. Whole-study results and caveats: Upon later analysis, HLA-associated TCR beta chains proved more clonally expanded than other, equally common chains. Association with HLA alleles at 0.05 false discovery rate was found for 15,000 to 20,000 TCR beta sequences in a later analysis. By a later analysis, the bulk of CMV-associated TCR beta chains appeared HLA-restricted.

The rearrangement uses TRBV11-2 and TRBJ1-2; 7 bases line up with TRBD1. This TCR was recovered from a girl aged 2 to 10 in good health and CMV-seropositive. What was sequenced was PBMCs. CDR3 residues: CASSRGTAGYTF. The DNA of the CDR3 is TGTGCCAGCAGCCGCGGGACAGCGGGCTACACCTTC. The whole variable domain, filled in from reference TRBV11-2 and TRBJ1-2, reads EAGVAQSPRYKIIEKRQSVAFWCNPISGHATLYWYQQILGQGPKLLIQFQNNGVVDDSQLPKDRFSAERLKGVDSTLKIQPAKLEDSAVYLCASSRGTAGYTFGSGTRLTVV.